This T cell receptor beta chain stems from a study of T-cell reconstitution after alpha-beta-depleted transplantation in children. CDR1 is MNHEY and CDR2 is SMNVEV in the germline V gene (reference sequence). V was pared by 6 bases and J by 4 bases, with 16 bases between. The CDR3 is made up of 14 amino acids. Researchers prepared the TCRbeta library using unique molecular identifiers, the study reports. MiXCR was run by TCRdb on the PCR reads, yielding one entry per CDR3 protein. The repertoire holds roughly 300,000 distinct CDR3 sequences, approximately 9.6% seen once, with 10% in the top ten. This clonotype was observed a few times.

V and J are TRBV27 and TRBJ2-7, with D maybe TRBD2 (6 bases). The TCR comes from a human donor who donated a stem cell graft to a child with SCID. The source was PBMCs from the stem cell graft donor, collected from the stem cell graft. The CDR3 bases are TGTGCCAGCAGCTACGCGGGGCTAGGATACGAGCAGTACTTC. It translates to CASSYAGLGYEQYF.